A selection of T cell receptor beta chains follows, all from one sample in a study of T cell changes during pregnancy in multiple sclerosis. Some clones are missing from TCRdb's copy, which holds only in-frame ones; the method was immunoSEQ multiplex PCR. Among around 80,000 clones, 92% were seen once, and the ten largest hold less than 3%. Sequences were derived from peripheral blood, sampled before pregnancy. The receptors come from a female donor with multiple sclerosis, enrolled in a pregnancy study. Each CDR3 is given with its conserved first and last residue. Each record gives: D gene, clone size, J gene, V gene, CDR3 DNA, CDR3 protein. D genes are given only for firm matches. Clone size appears in some rows only: once, few, many, or a class for an expanded clone.

D gene: .; clone size: once; J gene: TRBJ1-4; V gene: TRBV27; CDR3 DNA: TGTGCCAGCAGGGAGACGGGGAAAGAAAAACTGTTTTTT; CDR3 protein: CASRETGKEKLFF
D gene: .; clone size: .; J gene: TRBJ2-2; V gene: TRBV19; CDR3 DNA: TGTGCCACCTCCTCTGGAGGCACCGGGGAGCTGTTTTTT; CDR3 protein: CATSSGGTGELFF
D gene: .; clone size: .; J gene: TRBJ2-1; V gene: TRBV15; CDR3 DNA: TGTGCCACCAGCAGAGCACAGGGACGGAATTACAATGAGCAGTTCTTC; CDR3 protein: CATSRAQGRNYNEQFF
D gene: TRBD1; clone size: .; J gene: TRBJ2-2; V gene: TRBV7-9; CDR3 DNA: TGTGCCAGCAGCGACGGACAGGGTAGTCACGGGGAGCTGTTTTTT; CDR3 protein: CASSDGQGSHGELFF
D gene: TRBD2; clone size: .; J gene: TRBJ2-3; V gene: TRBV28; CDR3 DNA: TGTGCCAGCAGAGAGACTAGCGGGAGTAAAAATACGCAGTATTTT; CDR3 protein: CASRETSGSKNTQYF
D gene: TRBD2; clone size: once; J gene: TRBJ2-7; V gene: TRBV19; CDR3 DNA: TGTGCCAGTAGTATAGCGGGAGGCATAACCTACGAGCAGTACTTC; CDR3 protein: CASSIAGGITYEQYF
D gene: .; clone size: .; J gene: TRBJ2-6; V gene: TRBV7-8; CDR3 DNA: TGTGCCAGCAGTACGGCGTGGGGGCTTAGCTCTGGGGCCAACGTCCTGACTTTC; CDR3 protein: CASSTAWGLSSGANVLTF
D gene: TRBD2; clone size: .; J gene: TRBJ2-1; V gene: TRBV5-1; CDR3 DNA: TGCGCCAGCAGCACACGGGGGACTAGCGGGAGGAGCTCCTACAATGAGCAGTTCTTC; CDR3 protein: CASSTRGTSGRSSYNEQFF
D gene: .; clone size: once; J gene: TRBJ2-7; V gene: TRBV30; CDR3 DNA: TGTGCCTGGACAGGGAACTCCTACGAGCAGTACTTC; CDR3 protein: CAWTGNSYEQYF
D gene: .; clone size: .; J gene: TRBJ2-1; V gene: TRBV6-4; CDR3 DNA: TGTGCCAGCAGTGATTCGGGAAGAAGCTCCTACAATGAGCAGTTCTTC; CDR3 protein: CASSDSGRSSYNEQFF
D gene: .; clone size: .; J gene: TRBJ2-1; V gene: TRBV12-5; CDR3 DNA: TGTGCTAGTGGGGTAGCCGCGGGACCGATGAGTGAGCAGTTCTTC; CDR3 protein: CASGVAAGPMSEQFF
D gene: TRBD1; clone size: .; J gene: TRBJ1-5; V gene: TRBV5-8; CDR3 DNA: TGTGCCAGCAGCTTGTGGACAGGGGGCAATCAGCCCCAGCATTTT; CDR3 protein: CASSLWTGGNQPQHF
D gene: TRBD2; clone size: .; J gene: TRBJ2-1; V gene: TRBV28; CDR3 DNA: TGTGCCAGCACCGGGGGGGTGACTAGCGGGAGATCAAATGAGCAGTTCTTC; CDR3 protein: CASTGGVTSGRSNEQFF
D gene: TRBD1; clone size: .; J gene: TRBJ2-2; V gene: TRBV9; CDR3 DNA: TGTGCCAGCAGCGTAGGAACCGGGACAGGCTACACCGGGGAGCTGTTTTTT; CDR3 protein: CASSVGTGTGYTGELFF
D gene: .; clone size: .; J gene: TRBJ2-3; V gene: TRBV6-5; CDR3 DNA: TGTGCCAGCAGTTACGGCGGGGGCACAGATACGCAGTATTTT; CDR3 protein: CASSYGGGTDTQYF
D gene: .; clone size: once; J gene: TRBJ2-7; V gene: TRBV29-1; CDR3 DNA: TGCAGCGTCGGAGGAGGACGGGGCTACGAGCAGTACTTC; CDR3 protein: CSVGGGRGYEQYF
D gene: .; clone size: .; J gene: TRBJ1-4; V gene: TRBV6-6; CDR3 DNA: TGTGCCAGCAGCGACGGAGGGATAAATGAAAAACTGTTTTTT; CDR3 protein: CASSDGGINEKLFF